This TCR beta chain was obtained from a study of early T cells in non-severe SARS-CoV-2 infection. Study at large: Chains were not paired, and sequencing was done on bulk RNA from unsorted whole blood.

Unique molecular identifiers were attached to individual cDNA molecules. One entry per CDR3 protein results from TCRdb running MiXCR on the 5' RACE reads. Here the sample spans more than 65,000 distinct CDR3 sequences, under 15% being singletons. This clonotype was observed a few times. Its antigen remains unidentified. Overall study results and limits: Matching against VDJdb likely underestimated virus-specific expansions, favoring anti-spike CD8.

CDR1 is DFQATT and CDR2 is SNEGSKA in the germline V gene (reference sequence). The CDR3 is 14 amino acids. V lost 4 bases, J lost 6 bases, and 9 bases stayed unmatched. The sample in question was whole blood, obtained at baseline. The V and J genes are TRBV20-1 and TRBJ1-1; TRBD1 matches at 9 bases. This clonotype was sampled from an adult who was a healthcare worker with PCR-confirmed SARS-CoV-2 infection or an uninfected control (not recorded which). The CDR3 sequence: CSATRDRAVAEAFF. In DNA, the CDR3 is TGCAGTGCTACAAGGGACAGGGCTGTGGCTGAAGCTTTCTTT.